These 8 T cell receptor beta chains originate from one sample sequenced in a study of T cell changes during pregnancy in multiple sclerosis. The repertoire was sequenced with immunoSEQ multiplex PCR; TCRdb's copy has only in-frame clones and lacks some. The profile shows about 36,000 clones, about 88% of them singletons. This specimen consisted of CD4+ T cells from peripheral blood mononuclear cells, obtained in the first trimester of pregnancy. These receptor sequences come from a female donor with multiple sclerosis, enrolled in a pregnancy study.

This rearrangement joins TRBV5-4 to TRBJ2-3; TRBD1 might be the D (5 bases). Trimming took 1 base from V and 0 from J, leaving 6 bases between them. The CDR3 has 14 amino acids. Germline CDR1 reads SGHNT; CDR2 reads YYREEE (reference sequence). DNA for the CDR3: TGTGCCAGCAGCTTGAAGGGGAGCACAGATACGCAGTATTTT. This sequence encodes CASSLKGSTDTQYF.

This rearrangement joins TRBV14 to TRBJ2-5, with TRBD1 identical over 9 bases. The V segment lost 2 bases and the J segment 2 bases; nucleotides outside the gene matches: 6. CDR1 is SGHDN, CDR2 FVKESK, per germline. There are 16 residues in the CDR3. CDR3 coding DNA: TGTGCCAGCAGCCAACCGGGACAGGGTATACAAGAGACCCAGTACTTC. It yields the protein CASSQPGQGIQETQYF.

The V and J genes are TRBV28 and TRBJ2-5, with 9 bases fitting TRBD1. Germline CDR1 is MDHEN and CDR2 is SYDVKM. The CDR3 has 16 amino acids. V gave up 6 bases and J gave up 5 bases; unmatched junction bases: 13. The CDR3 bases are TGTGCCAGCAGGCGCTTCGACAGGGGGTGGGGGGAGACCCAGTACTTC. This translates into CASRRFDRGWGETQYF.

The chain has TRBV11-2 and TRBJ2-4; 8 bases are a match to TRBD1. Germline V gene sequence: CDR1 SGHAT, CDR2 FQNNGV. V gave up 1 base and J gave up 6 bases; unmatched junction bases: 2. This CDR3 comprises 14 residues. The CDR3 loop is CASSLVGQGNIQYF. The CDR3 nucleotides are TGTGCCAGCAGCTTAGTAGGACAGGGAAACATTCAGTACTTC.

This clone was detected only a few times. The CDR3 reads CASSFQETGNEQYF. The CDR3 nucleotides read TGTGCCAGCAGTTTTCAAGAGACAGGGAACGAGCAGTACTTC. The V call is TRBV28, the J call TRBJ2-7, with TRBD1 matching 7 bases. CDR3 length: 14 amino acids. The germline V gene encodes CDR1 MDHEN and CDR2 SYDVKM. Trimming removed 3 bases from V and 5 bases from J; junction bases left unmatched: 7.

The CDR3 sequence: CASSLSISQGGTDTQYF. CDR3 sequence (DNA): TGTGCCAGCAGTTTATCGATTAGCCAGGGTGGCACAGATACGCAGTATTTT. The V gene is TRBV27, the J gene TRBJ2-3, with D perhaps matching TRBD1 (5 bases). Germline V gives CDR1 MNHEY, CDR2 SMNVEV (reference sequence). The CDR3 totals 17 residues. Trimming removed 0 bases at V and 1 base at J, with 14 bases between.

CDR3 amino acids: CASSKHEHPGYSYNEQFF. As DNA, the CDR3 is TGTGCCAGCAGCAAACACGAACATCCAGGTTACTCCTACAATGAGCAGTTCTTC. The chain employs TRBV21-1 and TRBJ2-1; the D call in the table, TRBD1, was not verified against the DNA. TRBV21-1 represents a pseudogene. The CDR3 runs 18 residues.

V and J are TRBV7-2 and TRBJ1-4; TRBD1 matches at 7 bases. The V gene's germline CDR1 is SGHTA and CDR2 FQGNSA. J gave up 8 bases and V 5 bases, and 11 bases lay outside the gene matches. The CDR3 length is 15 residues. CDR3 sequence (DNA): TGTGCCAGCAGCGAGCGACAGGGCCCATACGAAAAACTGTTTTTT. Translated: CASSERQGPYEKLFF.